The 29 T cell receptor beta chains below were found in one sample sequenced in a study of cytomegalovirus exposure and HLA in healthy donors. PCR amplification relied on 60 Vbeta primers (plus 13 Jbeta primers). Sequenced by immunoSEQ multiplex PCR; TCRdb stores in-frame clones only, minus some. The sample has just over 150,000 clones, about three quarters seen once. Input material: PBMCs. The receptors were gathered from a female donor in good health and CMV-seronegative.

This chain connects TRBV4-2 to TRBJ2-1; the match to TRBD2 covers 16 bases. The V and J ends lost 0 bases and 8 bases, in that order; junction bases with no gene match: 10. Per the germline V gene, CDR1 is LGHNA and CDR2 is YNFKEQ. The CDR3 runs 19 residues. The CDR3 region has the DNA TGTGCCAGCAGCCAAGACGTCGGGACTAGCGGGAGGGCCAGCTATGAGCAGTTCTTC. This gives the protein CASSQDVGTSGRASYEQFF.

V is TRBV6-5 and J is TRBJ2-1; 12 bases match TRBD1. From germline, CDR1 is MNHEY and CDR2 SVGAGI. Trimming at V came to 4 bases and at J to 6 bases, leaving 7 bases not matched to a gene. This CDR3 is built from 16 residues. In DNA form, the CDR3 reads TGTGCCAGCAGTTCTTCCGGGACAGGGGGCTCCAATGAGCAGTTCTTC. This translates into CASSSSGTGGSNEQFF.

The rearrangement uses TRBV25-1 and TRBJ1-4; possible D gene TRBD1, 6 bases. Germline lookup yields CDR1 MGHDK and CDR2 SYGVNS. CDR3 length: 15 amino acids. Trimming removed 4 bases at V and 7 bases at J, with 16 bases between. CDR3 coding DNA: TGTGCCAGCAGTGTAATAGGGACAAACGGTGAAAAACTGTTTTTT. It translates to CASSVIGTNGEKLFF.

The chain joins TRBV7-9 to TRBJ1-6; no firm D call. This CDR3 is built from 17 residues. The germline V and J ends were trimmed by 4 bases and 7 bases, with 20 bases remaining between them. Germline values: CDR1 SEHNR, CDR2 FQNEAQ (reference sequence). CDR3 protein: CASSSPLEEVLNSPLHF. The CDR3 nucleotides are TGTGCCAGCAGCTCGCCCCTAGAGGAAGTATTGAATTCACCCCTCCACTTT.

J is TRBJ2-3 and V is TRBV5-5, with D perhaps TRBD2 (6 bases). Germline assignment: CDR1 SGHKS and CDR2 YYEKEE (reference sequence). Trimming removed 3 bases at V and 3 bases at J, with 14 bases between. The CDR3 is 15 amino acids. The CDR3 DNA is TGTGCCAGCAGCTGGGAGCGACTAGTTACAGATACGCAGTATTTT. It is translated as CASSWERLVTDTQYF.

J is TRBJ2-3 and V is TRBV30, with D perhaps TRBD2 (5 bases). The length of the CDR3 is 15 residues. Trimming took off 0 bases at V and 1 base at J, with 11 bases between the two ends. CDR1 is GTSNPN and CDR2 is SVGIG in the germline V gene (reference sequence). In DNA form, the CDR3 reads TGTGCCTGGAGTGTACTAGGCAGGCGCACAGATACGCAGTATTTT. Encoded protein: CAWSVLGRRTDTQYF.

This chain uses TRBV28 with TRBJ1-5; a weak D match, TRBD1 (5 bases). CDR1 and CDR2 (germline): MDHEN, SYDVKM. Trimming took off 3 bases at V and 0 bases at J, with 18 bases between the two ends. The CDR3 is 18 amino acids. The CDR3 nucleotides are TGTGCCAGCAGTTTTGGGTGGGGCGGTGGCCATAGCAATCAGCCCCAGCATTTT. It encodes CASSFGWGGGHSNQPQHF.

CDR3 protein: CASSQWVTLDTEAFF. The DNA of the CDR3 is TGCGCCAGCAGTCAATGGGTGACACTGGACACTGAAGCTTTCTTT. The rearrangement uses TRBV23-1 and TRBJ1-1; D is undetermined. TRBV23-1 is noted as an ORF with a role that remains uncertain. This CDR3 spans 15 amino acids. The V and J ends lost 1 base and 3 bases respectively, with 12 bases between them.

The rearrangement links TRBV18 to TRBJ1-2, with TRBD1 matching over 8 bases. The CDR3 extends over 15 amino acids. Trimming removed 3 bases from V and 2 bases from J; junction bases left unmatched: 5. Germline V gives CDR1 KGHSH, CDR2 LQKENI. DNA of the CDR3: TGTGCCAGCTCACCTACCCGGACAGGGAACTATGGCTACACCTTC. Translating gives CASSPTRTGNYGYTF.

CDR3 nucleotide sequence: TGTGCCAGCAGCGGGGCGGGACAGGGAGATACGCAGTATTTT. Translating gives CASSGAGQGDTQYF. This chain uses TRBV5-6 with TRBJ2-3, with 9 nucleotides matching TRBD1. V lost 4 bases and J lost 5; bases outside the gene matches: 5. The CDR3 runs 14 residues. Germline assignment: CDR1 SGHDT and CDR2 YYEEEE.

J is TRBJ1-2 and V is TRBV5-4; 7 positions match TRBD1. V gave up 6 bases and J gave up 3 bases; unmatched junction bases: 8. Per the germline V gene, CDR1 is SGHNT and CDR2 is YYREEE (reference sequence). This CDR3 has 14 residues. CDR3 region: CASTFDRADYGYTF. The CDR3 coding sequence is TGTGCCAGCACCTTCGACAGGGCGGACTATGGCTACACCTTC.

The chain is built from TRBV7-9 and TRBJ2-1; 8 nucleotides match TRBD2. This CDR3 is 19 amino acids long. Germline CDR1 SEHNR, CDR2 FQNEAQ (reference sequence). The ends lost 5 bases at V and 5 bases at J; junction bases unmatched: 20. In DNA, the CDR3 is TGTGCCAGCAGCGGCGATCGGGCGGGAGGTATCCTCATTAACAATGAGCAGTTCTTC. Translating it yields CASSGDRAGGILINNEQFF.

The chain carries TRBV19 and TRBJ2-2, with D tentatively TRBD1 (5 bases). V was pared by 7 bases and J by 5 bases, with 14 bases between. This CDR3 spans 14 amino acids. Germline lookup yields CDR1 LNHDA and CDR2 SQIVND (reference sequence). CDR3: CASTLTDTTGELFF. The CDR3 DNA reads TGTGCCAGTACCCTGACAGATACTACCGGGGAGCTGTTTTTT.

This clone was recorded a few times. The chain uses TRBV5-1 and TRBJ2-7; no definite D call. This CDR3 has 12 amino acids. Germline CDR1 is SGHRS and CDR2 is YFSETQ. Between the trimmed V and J ends, which lost 6 bases and 2 bases, there was a span of 9 bases. The CDR3 DNA reads as TGCGCCAGCAACATGACTGCCTACGAGCAGTACTTC. It specifies CASNMTAYEQYF.

Only a few counts were recorded for this clone. The CDR3 region is CASSDRGGGTDTQYF. The CDR3 coding sequence is TGTGCCAGCAGTGACAGAGGGGGGGGCACAGATACGCAGTATTTT. The chain uses TRBV6-1 and TRBJ2-3, with TRBD2 as a possible D gene (7 bases). The V gene's germline CDR1 is MNHNS and CDR2 SASEGT. The CDR3 runs 15 residues. V dropped 3 bases and J dropped 1 base, with 11 bases sitting between them.

V and J are TRBV18 and TRBJ2-7; maybe TRBD1 (7 bases). This CDR3 is built from 14 residues. The V and J ends lost 6 bases and 6 bases respectively, with 18 bases between them. Per the germline V gene, CDR1 is KGHSH and CDR2 is LQKENI. The DNA of the CDR3 is TGTGCCAGCTCTCCGGCAGGGGGGATAAGCGAGCAGTACTTC. Protein sequence: CASSPAGGISEQYF.

This clone was seen a single time. The chain links TRBV11-2 to TRBJ1-1, with TRBD1 matching 9 bases. Germline values: CDR1 SGHAT, CDR2 FQNNGV. The CDR3 is 13 residues long. The V gene end was trimmed by 4 bases and the J gene end by 3 bases; junction bases not matched to a gene: 0. The CDR3 loop reads CASSWDRDTEAFF. The CDR3 DNA reads TGTGCCAGCAGCTGGGACAGGGACACTGAAGCTTTCTTT.

V is TRBV7-2 and J is TRBJ2-2; TRBD2 matches at 7 bases. V was clipped by 5 bases and J by 1 base; unmatched bases: 10. From germline, CDR1 is SGHTA and CDR2 FQGNSA. There are 17 residues in the CDR3. The CDR3 DNA follows: TGTGCCAGCAGCGGGGGGATGGTAGCGGGGAACACCGGGGAGCTGTTTTTT. It yields the protein CASSGGMVAGNTGELFF.

The chain recombines TRBV6-5 with TRBJ2-1; 11 bases align to TRBD2. CDR1 MNHEY and CDR2 SVGAGI come from the germline V gene. The CDR3 loop spans 15 amino acids. Trimming took 6 bases from V and 8 from J; bases not matched to a gene: 9. The CDR3 sequence: CASSRLAGFLDEQFF. CDR3 sequence (DNA): TGTGCCAGCAGCCGACTAGCGGGGTTCTTGGATGAGCAGTTCTTC.

The chain carries TRBV11-2 and TRBJ2-5, with D possibly being TRBD2 (7 bases). The DNA end is more similar to TRBJ2-7, so the J call may be wrong. The CDR3 runs to 15 residues. The germline V gene has CDR1 SGHAT and CDR2 FQNNGV. The CDR3 DNA sequence: TGTGCCAGCAGCTTAGAGCGGGGGCGACCCTACGAGCAGTACTTC. This gives the protein CASSLERGRPYEQYF.

The chain uses TRBV5-1 and TRBJ1-2; 8 nucleotides align to TRBD1. This CDR3 is built from 15 residues. The J segment lost 7 bases and the V segment lost 0 bases, leaving 8 bases of the junction unmatched. The V gene's germline CDR1 is SGHRS and CDR2 YFSETQ. The DNA of the CDR3 is TGCGCCAGCAGCTTGGAGACAGGGGAAGGAAGTGGCTACACCTTC. Its translation is CASSLETGEGSGYTF.

This chain connects TRBV9 to TRBJ2-1, with 7 bases that match TRBD1. V shed 0 bases and J 4 bases; nucleotides not matched to a gene: 4. The CDR3 extends over 15 amino acids. CDR1 and CDR2 from the germline V gene are SGDLS and YYNGEE. The CDR3 nucleotides are TGTGCCAGCAGCGTAGTAGGACAGGCGTACAATGAGCAGTTCTTC. This encodes CASSVVGQAYNEQFF.

The chain recombines TRBV28 with TRBJ2-1; D call uncertain. The CDR3 is 11 amino acids. The V and J ends lost 6 bases and 3 bases respectively, with 3 bases between them. Germline CDR1 MDHEN, CDR2 SYDVKM. The CDR3 here is CASSSYNEQFF. The CDR3 nucleotides are TGTGCCAGCAGCAGCTACAATGAGCAGTTCTTC. The full variable domain, rest sourced from reference TRBV28 and TRBJ2-1, is DVKVTQSSRYLVKRTGEKVFLECVQDMDHENMFWYRQDPGLGLRLIYFSYDVKMKEKGDIPEGYSVSREKKERFSLILESASTNQTSMYLCASSSYNEQFFGPGTRLTVL.

The chain combines TRBV5-5 with TRBJ1-1; D is uncertain. CDR3 length equals 14 residues. Trimming stripped 1 base from V and 0 bases from J, with 7 bases between. The germline V gene has CDR1 SGHKS and CDR2 YYEKEE (reference sequence). CDR3 DNA sequence: TGTGCCAGCAGCTTGCAGGTAATGAACACTGAAGCTTTCTTT. This encodes CASSLQVMNTEAFF. Combining the CDR3 with reference TRBV5-5 and TRBJ1-1 gives the whole variable domain DAGVTQSPTHLIKTRGQQVTLRCSPISGHKSVSWYQQVLGQGPQFIFQYYEKEERGRGNFPDRFSARQFPNYSSELNVNALLLGDSALYLCASSLQVMNTEAFFGQGTRLTVV.

The rearrangement links TRBV18 to TRBJ2-5; 8 nucleotides match TRBD2. In germline, CDR1 is KGHSH, CDR2 LQKENI. Trimming cost V 0 bases and J 5 bases; bases outside gene matches: 5. This CDR3 is built from 15 residues. CDR3 loop: CASSPPSGSKETQYF. CDR3 in DNA: TGTGCCAGCTCACCACCCAGCGGGAGTAAGGAGACCCAGTACTTC.

The rearrangement joins TRBV2 to TRBJ1-5, with a weak D call TRBD1 (6 bases). The germline gives CDR1 SNHLY, CDR2 FYNNEI. Trimming pared 8 bases from V and 7 bases from J, leaving 12 bases between. This CDR3 is built from 12 residues. The CDR3 loop reads CASHQDSQPQHF. The CDR3 DNA sequence: TGTGCCAGCCACCAGGACAGCCAGCCCCAGCATTTT. Full variable domain (missing parts from reference TRBV2 and TRBJ1-5): EPEVTQTPSHQVTQMGQEVILRCVPISNHLYFYWYRQILGQKVEFLVSFYNNEISEKSEIFDDQFSVERPDGSNFTLKIRSTKLEDSAMYFCASHQDSQPQHFGDGTRLSIL.

This sequence joins TRBV7-9 and TRBJ1-4, with TRBD1 matching 9 bases. Germline CDR1 is SEHNR and CDR2 is FQNEAQ (reference sequence). Trimming took 5 bases from V and 7 from J; bases not matched to a gene: 5. The CDR3 extends over 14 amino acids. The CDR3 nucleotides read TGTGCCAGCAGCCAGGACAGGGGCGGTGAAAAACTGTTTTTT. The encoded protein is CASSQDRGGEKLFF.

This clone was recorded a few times. CDR3 DNA: TGTGCCAGCAGCTTGGCCAGTAGGACTAGCGGGAGGGGGGAGCAGTACTTC. It specifies CASSLASRTSGRGEQYF. This chain connects TRBV5-6 to TRBJ2-7; 15 nucleotides line up with TRBD2. The CDR3 consists of 17 residues. Germline values: CDR1 SGHDT, CDR2 YYEEEE. V lost 0 bases to trimming and J lost 7 bases; unmatched junction nucleotides: 8.

V is TRBV21-1 and J is TRBJ2-7; the DNA was not used to check the table's D call, TRBD2. TRBV21-1 is a pseudogene locus. This CDR3 spans 14 amino acids. The CDR3: CASSKALRAGEQYF. CDR3 coding DNA: TGTGCCAGCAGCAAAGCGCTGAGGGCTGGAGAGCAGTACTTC.